The 32 T cell receptor beta chains below all came from one sample that was sequenced in a study of blood T cell repertoires in COVID-19. The assay was immunoSEQ multiplex PCR, and TCRdb's table has in-frame clones only and misses some. The table shows around 240,000 clones, with 90% occurring only once. What was sequenced was PBMCs or T cells enriched from blood (not recorded which). The receptor source for this set is a man in his fifties who had been exposed to COVID-19.

CDR3 sequence (DNA): TGTGCCAGCATGGCAGGGGGTAACTATGGCTACACCTTC. It codes for CASMAGGNYGYTF. The rearrangement links TRBV28 to TRBJ1-2, with TRBD1 matching 7 bases. The V gene end was trimmed by 7 bases and the J gene end by 1 base; junction bases not matched to a gene: 3. Germline V gives CDR1 MDHEN, CDR2 SYDVKM. This CDR3 region has 13 residues.

The chain uses TRBV5-1 and TRBJ1-1; D uncertain. The CDR3 runs to 16 residues. Trimming removed 0 bases at V and 1 base at J, with 13 bases between. The germline V gene has CDR1 SGHRS and CDR2 YFSETQ. In DNA form, the CDR3 reads TGCGCCAGCAGCTTGGCCATTACAACAGAGAACACTGAAGCTTTCTTT. Amino acids: CASSLAITTENTEAFF. The full variable domain, completed using reference TRBV5-1 and TRBJ1-1, is KAGVTQTPRYLIKTRGQQVTLSCSPISGHRSVSWYQQTPGQGLQFLFEYFSETQRNKGNFPGRFSGRQFSNSRSEMNVSTLELGDSALYLCASSLAITTENTEAFFGQGTRLTVV.

V gene TRBV19 combines with J gene TRBJ1-2; 7 positions agree with TRBD1. In germline, CDR1 is LNHDA, CDR2 SQIVND (reference sequence). The CDR3 is 14 amino acids. After removal of 3 bases from V and 8 bases from J, the junction contained 9 bases not matched to a gene. The CDR3 here is CASSMGQGGLGYTF. CDR3 nucleotides: TGTGCCAGTAGTATGGGTCAGGGGGGATTGGGCTACACCTTC.

This clone was detected only once. The genes are TRBV28 and TRBJ2-1, with 10 bases matching TRBD1. With V trimmed by 0 bases and J by 2 bases, 7 bases remained unmatched. Germline CDR1 is MDHEN and CDR2 is SYDVKM. This CDR3 contains 18 residues. CDR3 sequence reads: CASSLWVRGQGPYNEQFF. DNA for the CDR3: TGTGCCAGCAGTTTATGGGTTAGGGGACAGGGGCCCTACAATGAGCAGTTCTTC.

The CDR3 DNA follows: TGCAGCGCACCCGGGACAGGTTGGGGTCATGGCTACACCTTC. Its protein product is CSAPGTGWGHGYTF. The chain combines TRBV29-1 with TRBJ1-2; TRBD1 matches 8 bases. CDR3 length: 14 amino acids. Losses at the gene ends were 7 bases for V and 6 bases for J; bases not matched to a gene: 13. The germline CDR1 and CDR2 sequences are SQVTM and ANQGSEA.

In DNA form, the CDR3 reads TGTGCCTGGAGGCTCTTAGGGGGCTACACCGGGGAGCTGTTTTTT. Translation: CAWRLLGGYTGELFF. The chain uses TRBV30 and TRBJ2-2; TRBD1 matches at 7 bases. The germline V gene encodes CDR1 GTSNPN and CDR2 SVGIG (reference sequence). V dropped 3 bases and J dropped 3; count of bases not matched to a gene: 7. The CDR3 runs 15 residues.

The J gene is TRBJ1-2, the V gene TRBV7-2; perhaps TRBD1 as D (5 bases). The germline V gene encodes CDR1 SGHTA and CDR2 FQGNSA. Trimming shortened V by 3 bases and J by 0 bases, and 14 bases separated the two germline ends. The CDR3 runs to 16 residues. The CDR3 loop reads CASSLDETDSNYGYTF. The CDR3 region has the DNA TGTGCCAGCAGCTTGGATGAGACAGACTCTAACTATGGCTACACCTTC.

The J gene is TRBJ2-6, the V gene TRBV14; TRBD2 is a possible D gene (5 bases). The V and J ends lost 1 base and 4 bases respectively, with 11 bases between them. Germline CDR1 SGHDN, CDR2 FVKESK. The CDR3 is made up of 16 amino acids. The CDR3 coding sequence is TGTGCCAGCAGCCAAGCGGAGGCCTGGGGGGCCAACGTCCTGACTTTC. This encodes CASSQAEAWGANVLTF. The full variable domain, its missing parts supplied by reference TRBV14 and TRBJ2-6, is EAGVTQFPSHSVIEKGQTVTLRCDPISGHDNLYWYRRVMGKEIKFLLHFVKESKQDESGMPNNRFLAERTGGTYSTLKVQPAELEDSGVYFCASSQAEAWGANVLTFGAGSRLTVL.

The chain couples TRBV7-2 to TRBJ1-4; the match to TRBD1 covers 8 bases. The CDR3 is 16 amino acids. The J segment lost 7 bases and the V segment lost 5 bases, leaving 12 bases of the junction unmatched. Germline loops: CDR1 SGHTA, CDR2 FQGNSA. The CDR3 region is CASSLDRGGFSEKLFF. DNA for the CDR3: TGTGCCAGCAGCCTAGACAGGGGCGGGTTCAGTGAAAAACTGTTTTTT.

This chain's CDR3 is CASSLAIGEETQYF. The CDR3 DNA is TGTGCCAGCAGCTTAGCGATAGGGGAAGAGACCCAGTACTTC. The chain carries TRBV7-9 and TRBJ2-5; D is possibly TRBD1 (5 bases). The CDR3 has 14 residues. Germline CDR1 reads SEHNR; CDR2 reads FQNEAQ (reference sequence). Trimming took off 0 bases at V and 3 bases at J, with 8 bases between the two ends.

The chain uses TRBV9 and TRBJ2-3, with TRBD2 matching 11 bases. CDR3 length: 17 amino acids. V was pared by 4 bases and J by 3 bases, with 10 bases of the junction left unmatched. CDR1 is SGDLS, CDR2 YYNGEE, per germline. CDR3 in amino acids: CASSPRLAGWGTDTQYF. The CDR3 DNA follows: TGTGCCAGCAGCCCTCGACTAGCGGGATGGGGGACAGATACGCAGTATTTT.

This clone was observed a handful of times. The chain uses TRBV5-4 and TRBJ2-2; TRBD2 agrees at 7 bases. Trimming removed 6 bases from V and 4 bases from J; junction bases left unmatched: 12. This CDR3 is 16 amino acids long. Germline V gene data show CDR1 as SGHNT and CDR2 as YYREEE (reference sequence). The CDR3 region has the DNA TGTGCCAGCATCGCGGGAGAAGGGGAACGCACCGGGGAGCTGTTTTTT. Its protein product is CASIAGEGERTGELFF.

The chain carries TRBV5-4 and TRBJ2-5, with D maybe TRBD1 (6 bases). CDR3 length equals 14 residues. V shed 6 bases and J shed 2 bases, with 14 bases lying between them. Germline V gene lookup returns CDR1 SGHNT and CDR2 YYREEE (reference sequence). This chain's CDR3 is CASTPDSYQETQYF. CDR3 in DNA: TGTGCCAGCACCCCGGACAGCTATCAAGAGACCCAGTACTTC. The complete variable domain, with remaining parts taken from reference TRBV5-4 and TRBJ2-5, reads ETGVTQSPTHLIKTRGQQVTLRCSSQSGHNTVSWYQQALGQGPQFIFQYYREEENGRGNFPPRFSGLQFPNYSSELNVNALELDDSALYLCASTPDSYQETQYFGPGTRLLVL.

This clone was seen only once. V usage is TRBV6-5 and J usage is TRBJ1-1, with a possible D match to TRBD1 (5 bases). CDR1 MNHEY and CDR2 SVGAGI come from the germline V gene. Trimming left V 4 bases short and J 1 base short, with 10 bases between. This CDR3 contains 14 residues. This chain's CDR3 is CASSWRGGNTEAFF. The CDR3 DNA is TGTGCCAGCAGTTGGAGGGGAGGGAACACTGAAGCTTTCTTT.

With regard to this clone: Other DNA sequences in the sample encode the same CDR3. The chain carries TRBV7-3 and TRBJ2-1, with 12 bases fitting TRBD2. The CDR3 length is 15 residues. J lost 4 bases, V lost 4 bases, and 2 bases had no gene match. Germline-derived CDR1 and CDR2 are SGHTA and FQGTGA. Here the CDR3 DNA reads TGTGCCAGCAGCTACCTAGCGGGGGGGTACAATGAGCAGTTCTTC. This gives the protein CASSYLAGGYNEQFF.

This clone has a single count. The V gene is TRBV25-1, the J gene TRBJ1-2; D may be TRBD1 (5 bases). CDR1 MGHDK and CDR2 SYGVNS come from the germline V gene. There are 15 residues in the CDR3. V lost 6 bases and J lost 0, with 14 bases in between. The CDR3 sequence is CASSVPGDPNYGYTF. The CDR3 DNA follows: TGTGCCAGCAGCGTCCCGGGGGACCCTAACTATGGCTACACCTTC.

This clone was observed a single time. The V and J genes are TRBV7-8 and TRBJ1-6; D remains unclear. The V end lost 1 base, the J end lost 8 bases, and 12 bases lay between the germline ends. Germline values: CDR1 SGHVS, CDR2 FQNEAQ. The CDR3 has 15 amino acids. Here the CDR3 DNA reads TGTGCCAGCAGCTTAGGTATAGACGGGGATTCACCCCTCCACTTT. It yields the protein CASSLGIDGDSPLHF.

The V gene is TRBV5-1, the J gene TRBJ2-5; D is unresolved. V was pared by 0 bases and J by 6 bases, with 6 bases between. The CDR3 runs to 12 residues. Germline CDR1 is SGHRS and CDR2 is YFSETQ. CDR3 DNA: TGCGCCAGCAGCTTGGATCAGAAGACCCAGTACTTC. It codes for CASSLDQKTQYF.

The chain employs TRBV7-2 and TRBJ1-5; 8 nucleotides agree with TRBD1. The CDR3 has 16 residues. J was trimmed by 7 bases and V by 6 bases; bases with no gene match: 14. Germline CDR1 reads SGHTA; CDR2 reads FQGNSA. CDR3 nucleotides: TGTGCCAGCAGTGCCGTCTTAGGACAGGGTGCCCAGCCCCAGCATTTT. It codes for CASSAVLGQGAQPQHF.

Comment on this clone: Other DNA sequences in this sample translate to the same CDR3. The V call is TRBV28, the J call TRBJ1-2; D ambiguous. The CDR3 sequence is 12 residues long. Trimming removed 2 bases from V and 4 bases from J, with 5 bases in between. CDR1 and CDR2 (germline): MDHEN, SYDVKM. CDR3 protein: CASSLGGYGYTF. As DNA, the CDR3 is TGTGCCAGCAGTTTAGGCGGCTATGGCTACACCTTC.

The chain combines TRBV28 with TRBJ2-3; D not resolved. With 5 bases removed from V and 3 bases from J, the gap between germline ends came to 6 bases. CDR1 is MDHEN and CDR2 is SYDVKM in the germline V gene. This CDR3 has 12 residues. CDR3 bases: TGTGCCAGCAGTCCCAGTACAGATACGCAGTATTTT. It translates to CASSPSTDTQYF.

This chain connects TRBV27 to TRBJ1-1; D perhaps matches TRBD1 (6 bases). The CDR3 has 14 amino acids. Germline lookup yields CDR1 MNHEY and CDR2 SMNVEV (reference sequence). Between the trimmed V and J ends, which lost 3 bases and 1 base, there was a span of 9 bases. CDR3 DNA sequence: TGTGCCAGCAGTTTGATACAGGGGAACACTGAAGCTTTCTTT. Encoded protein: CASSLIQGNTEAFF.

V is TRBV5-4 and J is TRBJ2-2; 8 nucleotides match TRBD2. The V segment lost 4 bases and the J segment 0 bases; nucleotides outside the gene matches: 8. The CDR3 is made up of 17 amino acids. Per the germline V gene, CDR1 is SGHNT and CDR2 is YYREEE (reference sequence). The CDR3 DNA follows: TGTGCCAGCAGCCGACTCGCGGGGGGAGCGAACACCGGGGAGCTGTTTTTT. Residues: CASSRLAGGANTGELFF.

This clone was counted once. The chain uses TRBV7-9 and TRBJ2-7; TRBD1 matches 8 bases. This CDR3 contains 15 residues. V dropped 3 bases and J dropped 3; count of bases not matched to a gene: 7. Germline CDR1 is SEHNR and CDR2 is FQNEAQ (reference sequence). Written as DNA, the CDR3 is TGTGCCAGCAGCTTCTATTCCGACAGGGGCTACGAGCAGTACGTC. Encoded protein: CASSFYSDRGYEQYV.

The chain recombines TRBV2 with TRBJ1-2; 7 nucleotides agree with TRBD1. This CDR3 has 15 residues. V lost 1 base to trimming and J lost 4 bases; unmatched junction nucleotides: 6. Looked up from germline, CDR1 is SNHLY and CDR2 is FYNNEI. CDR3 DNA: TGTGCCAGCAGTGAAGTGGGACAGTCAAGCTATGGCTACACCTTC. Translated, it gives CASSEVGQSSYGYTF.

The V gene is TRBV4-1, the J gene TRBJ1-4; unclear D gene. This CDR3 region has 16 residues. Per germline, CDR1 MGHRA and CDR2 YSYEKL. Trimming cost V 0 bases and J 8 bases, with 16 bases left between them. The CDR3 loop reads CASSQDPGGSREKLFF. CDR3 coding DNA: TGCGCCAGCAGCCAAGATCCAGGAGGAAGTAGGGAAAAACTGTTTTTT.

CDR3 sequence (DNA): TGTGCCAGCAGCTTCCCGACTAGCGGGGGGTCCTACAATGAGCAGTTCTTC. Translation gives CASSFPTSGGSYNEQFF. The genes are TRBV7-2 and TRBJ2-1, with 13 bases that match TRBD2. Per germline, CDR1 SGHTA and CDR2 FQGNSA. J lost 1 base, V lost 3 bases, and 3 bases had no gene match. The CDR3 totals 17 residues.

This clone was counted a few times. The chain employs TRBV28 and TRBJ1-2, with a possible D match to TRBD1 (5 bases). The CDR3 consists of 16 residues. Germline V gene lookup returns CDR1 MDHEN and CDR2 SYDVKM. The V gene lost 5 bases and the J gene lost 8 bases, with 24 bases spanning the gap. In nucleotides, the CDR3 is TGTGCCAGCAGTCCGCCTCAACGGGGGGGAATGAGGGGCTACACCTTC. It yields the protein CASSPPQRGGMRGYTF.

The chain uses TRBV10-3 and TRBJ1-1, with 8 bases aligning to TRBD1. Unmatched junction bases numbered 6, after V lost 6 bases and J lost 3 bases. Per the germline V gene, CDR1 is ENHRY and CDR2 is SYGVKD. The length of the CDR3 is 14 residues. CDR3 sequence: CAIRQGDEYTEAFF. Here the CDR3 DNA reads TGTGCCATCAGACAGGGGGACGAGTACACTGAAGCTTTCTTT.

The chain employs TRBV6-5 and TRBJ1-1; a weak D match, TRBD1 (5 bases). CDR3 size: 13 residues. In germline, CDR1 is MNHEY, CDR2 SVGAGI. The V end lost 6 bases, the J end lost 5 bases, and 13 bases lay between the germline ends. The CDR3 protein is CASSTQGMTEAFF. CDR3 sequence (DNA): TGTGCCAGCAGCACCCAGGGTATGACTGAAGCTTTCTTT.

This chain joins TRBV9 and TRBJ2-2; 11 bases fit TRBD2. The V and J ends lost 0 bases and 6 bases, in that order; junction bases with no gene match: 4. Germline assignment: CDR1 SGDLS and CDR2 YYNGEE. The CDR3 loop spans 16 amino acids. Here the CDR3 reads CASSVELAGVSGELFF. The CDR3 DNA sequence: TGTGCCAGCAGCGTAGAACTAGCGGGAGTATCCGGGGAGCTGTTTTTT.

The gene calls are TRBV28 and TRBJ1-3; tentatively, D is TRBD1 (6 bases). This CDR3 region has 16 residues. V shed 4 bases and J shed 0 bases, with 13 bases lying between them. The germline V gene has CDR1 MDHEN and CDR2 SYDVKM. The chain's CDR3 is CASSSLQGISGNTIYF. The CDR3, as DNA: TGTGCCAGCAGTTCCTTACAGGGAATCTCTGGAAACACCATATATTTT.